Presented here are 2 T cell receptor beta chains from one specimen sequenced in a study of T-cell memory formation after mild COVID-19. MiXCR was run by TCRdb on the 5' RACE reads, yielding one entry per CDR3 protein. Here the sample spans under 300,000 distinct CDR3 sequences, over 8.5% being singletons. The sequencing input was PBMCs or a T cell subset sorted from them (not recorded which). Receptors originate from a man aged 18 to 29 who had mild COVID-19 (a few samples of this study predate the infection). Cell type and time point are not known.

This clonotype was recorded at least ten times. The chain recombines TRBV2 with TRBJ1-1, with D maybe TRBD1 (5 bases). CDR1 is SNHLY, CDR2 FYNNEI, per germline. V was trimmed by 8 bases and J by 11 bases, leaving 24 bases between them. The CDR3 sequence is 14 residues long. The CDR3 DNA is TGTGCCAGCGCTCTTCCGGGACGCCTGGTCCGGGCTTTCTTT. Translation: CASALPGRLVRAFF.

This clonotype was detected many times. J is TRBJ2-1 and V is TRBV5-1, with D tentatively TRBD1 or TRBD2 (5 bases each). The ends were cut back, 3 bases at V and 6 bases at J, with 16 bases in the middle. Germline V gene data show CDR1 as SGHRS and CDR2 as YFSETQ. This CDR3 comprises 15 residues. CDR3 protein: CASSSRGDGTNEQFF. For the CDR3, the DNA is TGCGCCAGCAGCTCCCGAGGGGACGGGACCAATGAGCAGTTCTTC. Using reference TRBV5-1 and TRBJ2-1 for the parts outside the CDR3, the full variable domain is KAGVTQTPRYLIKTRGQQVTLSCSPISGHRSVSWYQQTPGQGLQFLFEYFSETQRNKGNFPGRFSGRQFSNSRSEMNVSTLELGDSALYLCASSSRGDGTNEQFFGPGTRLTVL.